This entry concerns a single TCR beta chain. Its matching antigen is unknown. CDR3 length equals 15 residues. V shed 6 bases and J shed 0 bases, with 12 bases lying between them. CDR1 is LNHDA, CDR2 SQIVND, per germline (reference sequence). This specimen belongs to a study of regulatory T cells in long-lasting Graves disease. Points from the study as a whole: Newly diagnosed patients shared 850 to 1,000 public clonotypes; persistent patients shared some 2,700.

Assembly of TCR beta libraries relied on iRepertoire HTBI primers together with Arm-PCR of CDR3 regions. TCRdb ran MiXCR on the multiplex PCR reads and lists one entry per CDR3 protein. The sample consists of hundreds of thousands of distinct CDR3 sequences, approximately 16% of them appearing once. The time point here: newly diagnosed GD, antithyroid drugs for less than 3 months. Generation of the TCR library employed RNA extracted from PBMCs. Doctors identified Graves' disease using the American Thyroid Association guidelines. The authors drew patients from an endocrinology department in Xi'an, China. The EDTA tubes were filled with around 9 milliliters of drawn peripheral blood. The sample was also linked to a second study, of T cells in Graves' hyperthyroidism and ophthalmopathy.

The sequence was obtained from a woman in her 30s with Graves disease. The chain couples TRBV19 to TRBJ1-3; D gene ambiguous. The sequenced sample was peripheral blood mononuclear cells (PBMCs), obtained at new diagnosis, from a patient treated with antithyroid drugs. The CDR3 is CASSLGPLSGNTIYF. In nucleotides, the CDR3 is TGTGCCAGTAGCCTGGGCCCACTCTCTGGAAACACCATATATTTT. The full variable domain, in which reference TRBV19 and TRBJ1-3 provide the parts outside the CDR3, is DGGITQSPKYLFRKEGQNVTLSCEQNLNHDAMYWYRQDPGQGLRLIYYSQIVNDFQKGDIAEGYSVSREKKESFPLTVTSAQKNPTAFYLCASSLGPLSGNTIYFGEGSWLTVV.